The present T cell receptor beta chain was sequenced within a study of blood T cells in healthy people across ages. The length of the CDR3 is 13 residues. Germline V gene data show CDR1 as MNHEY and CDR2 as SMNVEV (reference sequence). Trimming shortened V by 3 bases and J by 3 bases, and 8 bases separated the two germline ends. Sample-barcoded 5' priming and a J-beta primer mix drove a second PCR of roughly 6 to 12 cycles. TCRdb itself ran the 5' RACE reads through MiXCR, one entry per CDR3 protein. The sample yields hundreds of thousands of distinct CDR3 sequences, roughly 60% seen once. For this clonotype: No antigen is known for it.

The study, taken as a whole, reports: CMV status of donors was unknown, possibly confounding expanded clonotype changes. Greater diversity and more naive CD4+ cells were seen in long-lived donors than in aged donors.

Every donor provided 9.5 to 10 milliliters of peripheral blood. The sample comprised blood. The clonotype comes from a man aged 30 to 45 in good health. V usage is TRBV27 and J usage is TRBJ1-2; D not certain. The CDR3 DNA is TGTGCCAGCAGTTTTTGGGGTTACTATGGCTACACCTTC. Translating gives CASSFWGYYGYTF.